Listed below are T cell receptor beta chains from one sample, sequenced in a study of control samples from healthy donors and cancer patients. Assay: immunoSEQ multiplex PCR; the TCRdb copy retains only in-frame clones and omits some. The sample has 6,000 to 8,000 clones, about 74% seen once. The sequencing sample was made of formalin-fixed, paraffin-embedded tissue. The receptor source for this set is a male donor with melanoma. The CDR3 runs from the conserved cysteine through the conserved F or W. D genes are given only for firm matches. Rows give clone size only sometimes, using once, few, many, or a class for an expanded clone.

D gene: .
clone size: once
CDR3 length: 13
V gene: TRBV11-3
CDR3 protein: CASSSDFTDTQYF

D gene: .
clone size: few
CDR3 length: 12
V gene: TRBV29-1
CDR3 protein: CSVVGVKDIQYF

D gene: .
clone size: once
CDR3 length: 13
V gene: TRBV7-2
CDR3 protein: CASSLGPLRTQYF

D gene: .
clone size: .
CDR3 length: 15
V gene: TRBV19
CDR3 protein: CATIRTGRQNTEAFF

D gene: TRBD1
clone size: .
CDR3 length: 17
V gene: TRBV15
CDR3 protein: CATSRGAGTGIFYGYTF

D gene: .
clone size: .
CDR3 length: 19
V gene: TRBV27
CDR3 protein: CASSTIYGQTVNSYNEQFF

D gene: .
clone size: .
CDR3 length: 14
V gene: TRBV18
CDR3 protein: CASSPADSNQPQHF

D gene: TRBD2
clone size: .
CDR3 length: 15
V gene: TRBV2
CDR3 protein: CASNLIRDYPETQYF

D gene: TRBD1
clone size: .
CDR3 length: 15
V gene: TRBV3-1/TRBV3-2
CDR3 protein: CASSPESTGRDTQYF

D gene: TRBD1
clone size: .
CDR3 length: 13
V gene: TRBV2
CDR3 protein: CASTGQLNSPLHF

D gene: .
clone size: .
CDR3 length: 13
V gene: TRBV7-8
CDR3 protein: CASSQHENTEAFF

D gene: TRBD1
clone size: .
CDR3 length: 15
V gene: TRBV6-5
CDR3 protein: CASRVGDRRYNEQFF

D gene: TRBD2
clone size: .
CDR3 length: 16
V gene: TRBV7-3
CDR3 protein: CASSWEAGAGRNEQFF

D gene: .
clone size: .
CDR3 length: 15
V gene: TRBV28
CDR3 protein: CASSAVWAKNSPLHF

D gene: TRBD1
clone size: .
CDR3 length: 15
V gene: TRBV28
CDR3 protein: CASTLGQGYRSPLHF

D gene: .
clone size: few
CDR3 length: 15
V gene: TRBV4-2
CDR3 protein: CASSQEVLYNEKLFF

D gene: TRBD1
clone size: .
CDR3 length: 12
V gene: TRBV29-1
CDR3 protein: CSGTGGAGGKFF

D gene: .
clone size: few
CDR3 length: 13
V gene: TRBV6-5
CDR3 protein: CASSRPVNTEAFF

D gene: .
clone size: .
CDR3 length: 13
V gene: TRBV3-1/TRBV3-2
CDR3 protein: CASSQDQSLPLHF

D gene: .
clone size: .
CDR3 length: 13
V gene: TRBV28
CDR3 protein: CASLGSSNQPQHF

D gene: .
clone size: .
CDR3 length: 13
V gene: TRBV19
CDR3 protein: CASSEAAFWGYTF

D gene: TRBD1
clone size: .
CDR3 length: 16
V gene: TRBV10-3
CDR3 protein: CAISGQGWVLRNEQFF

D gene: TRBD2
clone size: few
CDR3 length: 15
V gene: TRBV28
CDR3 protein: CASRPGTTFTDTQYF

D gene: .
clone size: .
CDR3 length: 15
V gene: TRBV2
CDR3 protein: CASSGGIFPKNIQYF

D gene: TRBD2
clone size: .
CDR3 length: 15
V gene: TRBV11-2
CDR3 protein: CASSLGAGLGNEQFF

D gene: TRBD1
clone size: .
CDR3 length: 17
V gene: TRBV5-1
CDR3 protein: CASSPIAPGQRDEKLFF

D gene: .
clone size: .
CDR3 length: 14
V gene: TRBV28
CDR3 protein: CASSSPSTTDTQYF

D gene: .
clone size: .
CDR3 length: 16
V gene: TRBV15
CDR3 protein: CATSRVIGATNEKLFF

D gene: .
clone size: .
CDR3 length: 15
V gene: TRBV2
CDR3 protein: CASRVTTTNTGELFF

D gene: .
clone size: .
CDR3 length: 13
V gene: TRBV11-3
CDR3 protein: CASSRSGYNEQFF

D gene: .
clone size: .
CDR3 length: 13
V gene: TRBV24-1
CDR3 protein: CATSDWVSNEQFF

D gene: TRBD2
clone size: .
CDR3 length: 13
V gene: TRBV29-1
CDR3 protein: CSARRGGRETQYF

D gene: .
clone size: .
CDR3 length: 16
V gene: TRBV6-5
CDR3 protein: CASSYHGTIAGNTIYF

D gene: .
clone size: .
CDR3 length: 16
V gene: TRBV5-1
CDR3 protein: CASSLGQGLLQETQYF

D gene: .
clone size: few
CDR3 length: 14
V gene: TRBV7-3
CDR3 protein: CASSLGGSPETQYF

D gene: TRBD1
clone size: few
CDR3 length: 17
V gene: TRBV27
CDR3 protein: CASSRDRILRTNEKLFF

D gene: TRBD1
clone size: .
CDR3 length: 13
V gene: TRBV5-5
CDR3 protein: CASSLTGGQPQHF

D gene: TRBD1
clone size: .
CDR3 length: 16
V gene: TRBV4-2
CDR3 protein: CASSHPQGAIDTEAFF

D gene: .
clone size: once
CDR3 length: 14
V gene: TRBV5-1
CDR3 protein: CASSYYSSTDTQYF

D gene: .
clone size: .
CDR3 length: 13
V gene: TRBV29-1
CDR3 protein: CSVEWPGTYEQYF

D gene: .
clone size: .
CDR3 length: 14
V gene: TRBV7-6
CDR3 protein: CASSLGQPGNEQFF